Shown below are 17 T cell receptor beta chains from a single sample sequenced in a study of T cells in Graves' hyperthyroidism and ophthalmopathy (dated by TCRdb to between 2019 and 2020). Library generation was performed with multiplex PCR. TCRdb shows the sequencer as Illumina HiSeq 2000. Amplification of TCR beta CDR3 regions was carried out from RNA transcripts. The first round of RT-PCR for the TCR CDR3 was performed with the HTBI primer set and the Qiagen OneStep RT-PCR kit. TCRdb reworked the public reads: Q25 trimming with fastp, MiXCR clone assembly, productive beta chains retained. For every CDR3 protein sequence, its rows merge into one entry that carries the most common genes and DNA. In this sample the table shows about 520,000 distinct CDR3 sequences, around a quarter of which occur a single time. Over 9% of the sample lies in the top ten. The specimen sequenced was blood. These TCRs come from a woman in her 30s with Graves' ophthalmopathy.

This rearrangement joins TRBV2 to TRBJ1-5; no definite D call. The germline V gene encodes CDR1 SNHLY and CDR2 FYNNEI. This CDR3 comprises 14 residues. Trimming left V 4 bases short and J 1 base short, with 8 bases between. CDR3 sequence reads: CASSASVSNQPQHF. The CDR3 bases are TGTGCCAGCAGTGCCAGCGTAAGCAATCAGCCCCAGCATTTT.

The rearrangement links TRBV2 to TRBJ1-1, with D perhaps matching TRBD1 (5 bases). Germline V CDR1 and CDR2: SNHLY, FYNNEI. The V gene lost 6 bases and the J gene lost 1 base, with 21 bases spanning the gap. The CDR3 has 17 amino acids. The CDR3: CASRTWLPGQGNTEAFF. CDR3 DNA sequence: TGTGCCAGCAGGACCTGGCTTCCGGGTCAGGGGAACACTGAAGCTTTCTTT.

This clonotype occurred many times. The chain uses TRBV2 and TRBJ2-5; no firm D call. The germline gives CDR1 SNHLY, CDR2 FYNNEI. CDR3 length: 15 residues. Deletions cut 3 bases from V and 2 bases from J, with 13 bases between. CDR3 DNA: TGTGCCAGCAGTGACACGTCTAGTCTACAAGAGACCCAGTACTTC. Translating gives CASSDTSSLQETQYF.

This clonotype was detected ten times or more. This chain uses TRBV5-5 with TRBJ1-1, with no clear D. This CDR3 contains 14 residues. CDR1 and CDR2 from the germline V gene are SGHKS and YYEKEE (reference sequence). The V end was cut by 2 bases, the J end by 3 bases, with 11 bases between. CDR3 DNA sequence: TGTGCCAGCAGCTTAGAGGGCCGGGACACTGAAGCTTTCTTT. Translated: CASSLEGRDTEAFF.

The table lists this clonotype with many counts. The chain is built from TRBV6-5 and TRBJ2-7, with TRBD1 matching over 7 bases. V lost 0 bases, J lost 8 bases, and 7 bases stayed unmatched. The length of the CDR3 is 14 residues. In germline, CDR1 is MNHEY, CDR2 SVGAGI. CDR3 sequence reads: CASSYSTGLRKQYF. The CDR3, as DNA: TGTGCCAGCAGTTACTCGACAGGGTTACGCAAGCAGTACTTC.

This clonotype was seen many times. The chain has TRBV20-1 and TRBJ1-5; 7 bases agree with TRBD1. Per the germline V gene, CDR1 is DFQATT and CDR2 is SNEGSKA (reference sequence). V trimming: 6 bases; J trimming: 4 bases; junction bases outside the gene matches: 6. CDR3 length: 13 amino acids. The CDR3 sequence: CSAWTGGNQPQHF. The CDR3 DNA reads as TGCAGTGCGTGGACAGGAGGGAATCAGCCCCAGCATTTT.

This clonotype was seen many times. This chain joins TRBV6-5 and TRBJ2-7; D perhaps matches TRBD2 (6 bases). The germline V gene has CDR1 MNHEY and CDR2 SVGAGI. V was pared by 6 bases and J by 2 bases, with 17 bases between. This CDR3 comprises 15 residues. The CDR3 DNA reads as TGTGCCAGCAGCCCGGTATCGGGGGTTACCTACGAGCAGTACTTC. It yields the protein CASSPVSGVTYEQYF.

V usage is TRBV7-8 and J usage is TRBJ1-1, with 9 bases identical to TRBD1. This CDR3 has 15 residues. V was pared by 0 bases and J by 6 bases, with 5 bases of the junction left unmatched. The germline V gene encodes CDR1 SGHVS and CDR2 FQNEAQ. CDR3 amino acids: CASSLAYRGLAEAFF. DNA of the CDR3: TGTGCCAGCAGCTTAGCGTACAGGGGGCTCGCTGAAGCTTTCTTT.

The sample holds many counts of this clonotype. CDR3 amino acids: CASRTTATGITEAFF. CDR3 DNA: TGTGCCAGCAGGACCACCGCTACAGGGATCACTGAAGCTTTCTTT. The chain is built from TRBV27 and TRBJ1-1, with a weak D call TRBD1 (6 bases). Trimming stripped 6 bases from V and 4 bases from J, with 18 bases between. The CDR3 is 15 amino acids. Per germline, CDR1 MNHEY and CDR2 SMNVEV (reference sequence).

This clonotype was observed many times. CDR3 sequence: CSARDGYRVLYEQYF. CDR3 in DNA: TGCAGTGCTAGAGATGGGTACAGAGTTCTCTACGAGCAGTACTTC. The chain joins TRBV20-1 to TRBJ2-7; D uncertain. The germline V and J ends were trimmed by 0 bases and 3 bases, with 15 bases remaining between them. The CDR3 contains 15 residues. Germline V lookup: CDR1 DFQATT, CDR2 SNEGSKA (reference sequence).

This clonotype has a single count. The chain combines TRBV25-1 with TRBJ2-7; D is undetermined. The CDR3 has 13 residues. CDR1 and CDR2 (germline): MGHDK, SYGVNS. With 4 bases removed from V and 0 bases from J, the gap between germline ends came to 7 bases. For the CDR3, the DNA is TGTGCCAGCAGTGCTCGGCTCTCCTACGAGCAGTACTTC. Translation: CASSARLSYEQYF.

This clonotype was observed many times. The gene calls are TRBV6-9 and TRBJ2-4; 7 positions agree with TRBD1. Per germline, CDR1 MNHGY and CDR2 SVAAGI. This CDR3 spans 16 amino acids. V gave up 2 bases and J gave up 1 base; unmatched junction bases: 5. The CDR3 region has the DNA TGTGCCAGCAGTTATCTACAACAGGGGGCCAAAAACATTCAGTACTTC. This encodes CASSYLQQGAKNIQYF.

This clonotype was observed at least ten times. The gene calls are TRBV28 and TRBJ2-5; no reliable D call. Germline CDR1 MDHEN, CDR2 SYDVKM. The CDR3 runs to 15 residues. Trimming removed 7 bases at V and 2 bases at J, with 17 bases between. This CDR3 reads CASKLGRKLQETQYF. As DNA, the CDR3 is TGTGCCAGCAAATTAGGACGGAAACTACAAGAGACCCAGTACTTC.

The sample holds a few counts of this clonotype. The V gene is TRBV20-1, the J gene TRBJ1-2; the D gene is possibly TRBD1 (5 bases). The CDR3 has 13 amino acids. The V gene's germline CDR1 is DFQATT and CDR2 SNEGSKA (reference sequence). Trimming removed 1 base at V and 8 bases at J, with 14 bases between. CDR3 sequence: CSARGGQTNGYTF. CDR3 nucleotides: TGCAGTGCTAGAGGGGGCCAAACTAACGGCTACACCTTC.

This clonotype has more than one count but fewer than ten. The chain is built from TRBV11-2 and TRBJ2-7; maybe TRBD2 (5 bases). CDR3 length: 16 amino acids. Deletions cut 4 bases from V and 4 bases from J, with 20 bases between. Germline V gene lookup returns CDR1 SGHAT and CDR2 FQNNGV. CDR3 coding DNA: TGTGCCAGCAGCTCCCGATTAGAAGGCCGGAGGTACGAGCAGTACTTC. Translated: CASSSRLEGRRYEQYF.

This clonotype was seen repeatedly, ten times or more. Possible read error: a much larger clone is one base away. This chain links TRBV7-9 with TRBJ2-7; D unresolved. CDR3 length: 11 amino acids. Germline lookup yields CDR1 SEHNR and CDR2 FQNEAQ (reference sequence). V gave up 0 bases and J gave up 8 bases, with 5 bases separating them. Written as DNA, the CDR3 is TGTGCCAGCAGCTTAGCTGGCCAGCAGTACTTC. Its protein product is CASSLAGQQYF.

Only one count was recorded for this clonotype. This chain uses TRBV15 with TRBJ2-7, with 8 bases that match TRBD1. Losses at the gene ends were 1 base for V and 5 bases for J; bases not matched to a gene: 7. The CDR3 extends over 15 amino acids. Germline-derived CDR1 and CDR2 are LNHNV and YYDKDF (reference sequence). This CDR3 is CATSRADRAVDEQYF. CDR3 nucleotides: TGTGCCACCAGCAGAGCGGACAGGGCCGTGGACGAGCAGTACTTC. Complete variable domain (other parts from reference TRBV15 and TRBJ2-7): DAMVIQNPRYQVTQFGKPVTLSCSQTLNHNVMYWYQQKSSQAPKLLFHYYDKDFNNEADTPDNFQSRRPNTSFCFLDIRSPGLGDTAMYLCATSRADRAVDEQYFGPGTRLTVT.